The clone carrying this T cell receptor beta chain was detected only a few times. TCRdb re-called the 5' RACE reads through MiXCR, storing one row per CDR3 protein. This table holds more than 45,000 distinct CDR3 sequences, about 5.2% found once. These data originate in a study of T cells after yellow fever vaccination. This TCR came from a man between 18 and 29 years old who received the YFV17D yellow fever vaccine. The sample in question was PBMCs, either bulk or a sorted T-cell subset (CD4+, CD8+, memory, or dextramer-sorted; not recorded which), obtained on the day of the yellow fever booster vaccination.

The CDR3 spells CASSFSRTTGRGEKLFF. The DNA for the CDR3 is TGTGCCAGCAGCTTCTCTAGAACGACAGGAAGGGGTGAAAAACTGTTTTTT. The chain links TRBV7-9 to TRBJ1-4; the D gene is possibly TRBD1 (6 bases). The CDR3 extends over 17 amino acids. CDR1 is SEHNR and CDR2 is FQNEAQ in the germline V gene (reference sequence). The germline V and J ends were trimmed by 3 bases and 7 bases, with 21 bases remaining between them.